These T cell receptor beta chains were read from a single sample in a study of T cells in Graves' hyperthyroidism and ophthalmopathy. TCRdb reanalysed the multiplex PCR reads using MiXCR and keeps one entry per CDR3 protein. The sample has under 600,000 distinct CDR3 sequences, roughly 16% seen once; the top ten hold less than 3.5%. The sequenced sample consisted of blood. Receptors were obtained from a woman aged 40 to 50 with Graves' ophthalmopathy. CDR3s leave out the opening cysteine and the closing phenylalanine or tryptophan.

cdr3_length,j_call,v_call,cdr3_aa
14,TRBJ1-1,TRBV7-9,ASSFMGGTANTEAF
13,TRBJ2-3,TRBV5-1,ASSSRIHLTDTQY
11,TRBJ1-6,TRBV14,ASSQSGDSPLH
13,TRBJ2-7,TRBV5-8,ASSLTIGDPYEQY
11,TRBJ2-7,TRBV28,ASSLIASYEQY
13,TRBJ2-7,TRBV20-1,SARDLQGLTYEQY
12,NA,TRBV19,ASSMQTSSYEQF
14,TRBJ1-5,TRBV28,ASSPREAGKNQPQH
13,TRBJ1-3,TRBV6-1,ASSERGHDRNTIY
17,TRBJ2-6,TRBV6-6,ASSYGGNRANSGANVLT
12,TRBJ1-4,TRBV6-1,ASKPGDADEKLF
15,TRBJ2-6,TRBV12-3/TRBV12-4,ASANGQGYSGANVLT
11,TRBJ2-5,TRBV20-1,SARDAATETQY
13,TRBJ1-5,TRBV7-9,ASSPSGANNQPQH
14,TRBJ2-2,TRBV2,ASSAQGALNTGELF
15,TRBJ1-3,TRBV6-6,ASSYSFSESSGNTIY
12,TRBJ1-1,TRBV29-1,SVENPAWDTEAF
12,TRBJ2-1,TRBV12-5,ASGLEGLANEQF
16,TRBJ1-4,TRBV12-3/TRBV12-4,ASSLTRDSWRTNEKLF
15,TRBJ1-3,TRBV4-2,ASSQERGRGAGNTIY
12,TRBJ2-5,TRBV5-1,ASSFGQAQETQY
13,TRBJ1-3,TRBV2,ASSDGQGGGNTIY
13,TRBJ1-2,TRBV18,ASSPDRDDYYGYT
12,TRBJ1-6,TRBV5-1,ASSTGQYNSPLH
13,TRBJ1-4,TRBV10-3,ATQAGTATNEKLF
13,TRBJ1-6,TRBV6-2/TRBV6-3,ASSESVTDNSPLH
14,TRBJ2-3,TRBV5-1,ASSLRGPTSGYTQY
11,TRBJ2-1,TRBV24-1,ATSDPGYNEQF
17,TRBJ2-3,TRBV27,ASSQLPGTSGRGGDTQY
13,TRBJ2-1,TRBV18,ASSRGTSENNEQF
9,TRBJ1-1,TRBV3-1,ASSKRTEAF
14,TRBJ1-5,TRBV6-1,ASIETGLYSNQPQH
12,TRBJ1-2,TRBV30,AWRRLGQTYGYT
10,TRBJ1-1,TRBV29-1,SAEDRNTEAF
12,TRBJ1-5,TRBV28,ASSQIELNQPQH
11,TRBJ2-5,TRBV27,ASSHRLEETQY
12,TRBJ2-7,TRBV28,ASEPGQGAHEQY
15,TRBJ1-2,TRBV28,ASSLLPQTGASYGYT
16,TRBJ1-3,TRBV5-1,ASSLVPLQVTSGNTIY
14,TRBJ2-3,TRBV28,ASSPGRGLSTDTQY
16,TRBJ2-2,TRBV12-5,ASGSSPGTTEATGELF
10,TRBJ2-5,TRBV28,ASARTSGIQY